This TCR beta chain stems from a study of T cells in Graves' hyperthyroidism and ophthalmopathy. The study, taken as a whole, reports: It was a median roughly 6.5 months before onset that the model predicted ophthalmopathy. Expanded thyroid clonotypes (above 0.001) were mostly also found in blood.

This clonotype came up many times. Its antigen remains unknown. Stable Graves' hyperthyroidism meant no ophthalmopathy progression within 18 months. Amplification targeted TCR beta CDR3 regions from RNA transcripts. During a first-round RT-PCR of the TCR CDR3, the HTBI primer set was used. Each CDR3 protein gets one entry after TCRdb re-called the multiplex PCR reads with MiXCR. The sample carries 80,000 to 100,000 distinct CDR3 sequences, around 42% recorded once. The germline gives CDR1 LGHDT, CDR2 YNNKEL (reference sequence). V was clipped by 0 bases and J by 1 base, with 9 bases between them. This CDR3 contains 15 residues.

The receptor was derived from a woman under 40 with Graves' hyperthyroidism. What was sequenced was peripheral blood or thyroid tissue (not recorded which). The chain recombines TRBV3-1 with TRBJ2-5, with D perhaps TRBD1 or TRBD2 (5 bases each). The CDR3 spells CASSQDLRGQETQYF. DNA for the CDR3: TGTGCCAGCAGCCAAGATTTGAGGGGCCAAGAGACCCAGTACTTC.